This TCR beta chain was recovered during a study of blood T cell repertoires in COVID-19. Data came from immunoSEQ multiplex PCR; TCRdb stores just in-frame clones and leaves some out. The sample holds approximately 180,000 clones, approximately 79% seen once. Germline CDR1 and CDR2: LNHDA and SQIVND (reference sequence). CDR3 size: 12 residues. With 11 bases removed from V and 10 bases from J, the gap between germline ends came to 20 bases. Sequenced: PBMCs or T cells enriched from blood (not recorded which). This clonotype was sampled from an older woman with acute COVID-19. V gene TRBV19 combines with J gene TRBJ1-1; D ambiguous. The CDR3 nucleotides are TGTGCCTCCATAAGCTTCGGGAATGGAGCTTTCTTT. It specifies CASISFGNGAFF.